This TCR beta chain is drawn from a study of blood T cell repertoires in COVID-19 (dated by TCRdb to about 2020). A note on the overall study: The collaborator samples originated in the United States, Italy and Spain and spanned the acute and convalescent phases of COVID-19. The repertoires were released in a freely available public database meant as a resource for research on the immune response to SARS-CoV-2. Samples came from the ongoing ImmuneRACE study (first 160 participants) plus 1,254 subjects from 6 global collaborators. Sample metadata almost always included a de-identified subject ID, COVID-19 status, age in years and sex. HLA class I and class II types, where available, came from metadata supplied by the sample provider rather than from assay-based typing. The dataset comprised deeply sampled blood TCRbeta repertoires from subjects exposed to, actively infected with, or recovered from COVID-19. The prospective study material was composed of cDNA or gDNA derived from T cells, B-cell-depleted T cells, or PBMCs. The investigation overall reported the following: The amount of clinical and demographic metadata varied by source and participant and was provided uncurated.

In Seattle, one collaborating source enrolled patients while the infection was active and tracked those patients longitudinally over the course of disease. The collaborating institutions used their own protocols to collect whole blood in K2EDTA tubes. For TCRbeta analysis, collaborators shipped samples as frozen whole blood, isolated PBMCs, or DNA extracted from either of those sample types. In regard to this clone: The target of this receptor is not known. Base qualities are not provided; no much larger clone lies one nucleotide away.

V was cut back by 0 bases and J by 5 bases, leaving a gap of 13 bases between them. The germline V gene encodes CDR1 KGHSH and CDR2 LQKENI. The CDR3 sequence holds 16 residues, the cysteine and phenylalanine included. Only the CDR3 DNA stays, 48 bases, in frame from base 1. The immunoSEQ Assay, a bias-controlled multiplex PCR, was used to amplify TCRbeta CDR3 regions from genomic DNA. The original pipeline was this. Nucleated cell counts per sample were estimated from amplification of reference gene primers within the assay. To quantify the absolute abundance of each unique TCRbeta CDR3 rearrangement, sequence reads were collapsed and filtered. For each sample, productive Simpson clonality was calculated as the square root of Simpson's diversity index across productive rearrangements. Imported from immuneACCESS, the table was reduced by TCRdb to in-frame sequences with V and J called. These copies leave out some clones; in studies compared against another copy, an unresolved V gene accounts for under half, and the cause of the remainder is not known. V and J calls and clone size follow that table, whereas D and trimming were derived from the DNA. The sample includes over 150,000 clones, with about 87% observed a single time. Approximately 0.6% of the sample belongs to the ten largest clones.

The origin of this receptor is a man in his 60s with COVID-19, enrolled during active disease. The chain joins TRBV18 to TRBJ2-2; a tentative D call is TRBD2 (5 bases match). The sequencing sample was made of peripheral blood. The CDR3 region has the sequence CASSPPGSGGTGELFF. The DNA is TGTGCCAGCTCACCACCGGGCTCCGGCGGGACCGGGGAGCTGTTTTTT.